The 25 T cell receptor beta chains below were found in one sample sequenced in a study of T-cell memory formation after mild COVID-19. TCRdb re-analysed the 5' RACE reads in MiXCR, keeping a single row per CDR3 protein. The sample holds under 550,000 distinct CDR3 sequences; around a sixth are singletons and the top ten take around an eighth. The specimen was PBMCs or a T cell subset sorted from them (not recorded which). The receptors were gathered from an adult woman who had mild COVID-19 (a few samples of this study predate the infection). Cell type and time point are not known.

The chain links TRBV29-1 to TRBJ2-1; 9 bases map to TRBD1. The V and J ends lost 6 bases and 9 bases, in that order; junction bases with no gene match: 12. This CDR3 comprises 14 residues. Germline CDR1 is SQVTM and CDR2 is ANQGSEA. CDR3 sequence reads: CSVDPGQGFGEQFF. CDR3 bases: TGCAGCGTGGACCCGGGACAGGGTTTCGGTGAGCAGTTCTTC.

In its sample, this clonotype was seen a few times. The chain has TRBV27 and TRBJ1-6, with TRBD1 matching over 7 bases. Germline V gives CDR1 MNHEY, CDR2 SMNVEV (reference sequence). The junction had 0 bases not matched to a gene; V was cut back by 4 bases and J by 0 bases. The CDR3 loop spans 15 amino acids. The CDR3 DNA reads TGTGCCAGCAGTTCAGGGGGCTCCTATAATTCACCCCTCCACTTT. Encoded protein: CASSSGGSYNSPLHF.

There are many counts of this clonotype. The genes are TRBV7-2 and TRBJ2-7; D uncertain. The CDR3 is made up of 13 amino acids. Per germline, CDR1 SGHTA and CDR2 FQGNSA. The V and J ends lost 3 bases and 3 bases respectively, with 9 bases between them. CDR3 bases: TGTGCCAGCAGCTTTACTCTCAACTACGAGCAGTACTTC. As protein: CASSFTLNYEQYF.

The chain has TRBV11-3 and TRBJ2-2, with 9 bases that match TRBD2. Trimming removed 5 bases from V and 7 bases from J; junction bases left unmatched: 11. The CDR3 runs 16 residues. Germline CDR1 is SGHNT and CDR2 is YENEEA. The CDR3, as DNA: TGTGCCAGCAGCCGGGGAAGCGGGGGGCCTGGCGGGGAGCTGTTTTTT. Protein product: CASSRGSGGPGGELFF.

There are a few counts of this clonotype. The chain couples TRBV7-2 to TRBJ2-3, with 9 bases aligning to TRBD2. This CDR3 contains 17 residues. With V trimmed by 0 bases and J by 5 bases, 9 bases remained unmatched. Germline V gene sequence: CDR1 SGHTA, CDR2 FQGNSA. The CDR3 region is CASSLAVRGGRGDTQYF. The CDR3 bases are TGTGCCAGCAGCTTAGCGGTGCGGGGGGGCCGTGGAGATACGCAGTATTTT.

This clonotype turned up a few times. V usage is TRBV12-5 and J usage is TRBJ1-1; D is undetermined. The CDR3 extends over 13 amino acids. Trimming stripped 2 bases from V and 0 bases from J, with 4 bases between. The germline gives CDR1 LGHNT, CDR2 FRNRAP. The CDR3 bases are TGTGCTAGTGGTTTGTTGATGAACACTGAAGCTTTCTTT. Its translation: CASGLLMNTEAFF.

At least ten counts were recorded for this clonotype. CDR3 sequence (DNA): TGTGCCAGCAAATCTTCGGGCAGGGCCCTGGCCGGGGAGCTGTTTTTT. It encodes CASKSSGRALAGELFF. The genes are TRBV6-5 and TRBJ2-2; TRBD1 might be the D (5 bases). There are 16 residues in the CDR3. The V and J ends lost 7 bases and 6 bases respectively, with 21 bases between them. The V gene's germline CDR1 is MNHEY and CDR2 SVGAGI.

This clonotype was counted a few times. The J gene is TRBJ1-1, the V gene TRBV20-1, with a possible D match to TRBD1 (5 bases). The germline V and J ends were trimmed by 3 bases and 6 bases, with 17 bases remaining between them. The germline gives CDR1 DFQATT, CDR2 SNEGSKA (reference sequence). The CDR3 is 14 amino acids. CDR3 nucleotide sequence: TGCAGTGCTAGTTCGGCTCGGCGGGGCGCTGAAGCTTTCTTT. Residues: CSASSARRGAEAFF.

The chain carries TRBV5-1 and TRBJ1-1; D is unclear. The CDR3 is 15 residues long. The V gene's germline CDR1 is SGHRS and CDR2 YFSETQ. V lost 0 bases and J 0 bases, leaving 9 bases between the germline ends. As DNA, the CDR3 is TGCGCCAGCAGCTTGGAAGTTGGCATGAACACTGAAGCTTTCTTT. It is translated as CASSLEVGMNTEAFF.

This clonotype was counted between two and nine times. The chain couples TRBV11-2 to TRBJ2-1; 9 bases are shared with TRBD2. This CDR3 comprises 17 residues. CDR1 and CDR2 (germline): SGHAT, FQNNGV. Losses at the gene ends were 0 bases for V and 5 bases for J; bases not matched to a gene: 8. This CDR3 is CASSLDGASGTHNEQFF. The CDR3 nucleotides are TGTGCCAGCAGCTTAGATGGGGCTAGCGGGACCCACAATGAGCAGTTCTTC. The whole variable domain, filled in from reference TRBV11-2 and TRBJ2-1, reads EAGVAQSPRYKIIEKRQSVAFWCNPISGHATLYWYQQILGQGPKLLIQFQNNGVVDDSQLPKDRFSAERLKGVDSTLKIQPAKLEDSAVYLCASSLDGASGTHNEQFFGPGTRLTVL.

There are many counts of this clonotype. The chain is built from TRBV5-1 and TRBJ2-7, with 11 bases fitting TRBD2. This CDR3 contains 14 residues. Trimming took 6 bases from V and 3 from J; bases not matched to a gene: 5. Germline CDR1 SGHRS, CDR2 YFSETQ. This CDR3 is CASTDTSGSYEQYF. Here the CDR3 DNA reads TGCGCCAGCACCGATACTAGCGGGAGCTACGAGCAGTACTTC.

This clonotype has a count of ten or more. This chain uses TRBV5-1 with TRBJ2-7; D uncertain. Germline loops: CDR1 SGHRS, CDR2 YFSETQ. The germline V and J ends were trimmed by 4 bases and 3 bases, with 14 bases remaining between them. The CDR3 sequence is 14 residues long. CDR3 in amino acids: CASSQNPEIYEQYF. CDR3 in DNA: TGCGCCAGCAGCCAAAATCCAGAGATCTACGAGCAGTACTTC.

The chain is built from TRBV12-3 or TRBV12-4 and TRBJ1-1; TRBD1 matches 8 bases. V trimming: 6 bases; J trimming: 8 bases; junction bases outside the gene matches: 11. There are 14 residues in the CDR3. The CDR3 DNA follows: TGTGCCAGCAGCCTACAGGGGGTCAGGGCCGAAGCTTTCTTT. It encodes CASSLQGVRAEAFF.

This clonotype was seen many times. The CDR3 DNA reads TGTGCCAGCAGCCGGGGGGGCTCCTACGAGCAGTACTTC. This codes for CASSRGGSYEQYF. The V call is TRBV12-3 or TRBV12-4, the J call TRBJ2-7, with TRBD2 identical over 8 bases. The V segment lost 6 bases and the J segment 0 bases; nucleotides outside the gene matches: 1. The CDR3 extends over 13 amino acids.

The chain recombines TRBV7-9 with TRBJ2-7, with D possibly TRBD1 on 5 matching bases. The CDR3 is made up of 14 amino acids. Germline V CDR1 and CDR2: SEHNR, FQNEAQ (reference sequence). Trimming took off 3 bases at V and 4 bases at J, with 13 bases between the two ends. In nucleotides, the CDR3 is TGTGCCAGCAGCTTCGCCCAGGGTGGATACGAGCAGTACTTC. Protein: CASSFAQGGYEQYF.

Ten or more counts support this clonotype. The V gene is TRBV3-1, the J gene TRBJ2-1; D not certain. Trimming left V 4 bases short and J 5 bases short, with 6 bases between. Germline loops: CDR1 LGHDT, CDR2 YNNKEL (reference sequence). This CDR3 region has 12 residues. CDR3 sequence reads: CASSPRHNEQFF. The CDR3 nucleotides are TGTGCCAGCAGCCCCCGCCACAATGAGCAGTTCTTC.

This clonotype was picked up a small number of times. This chain connects TRBV12-3 or TRBV12-4 to TRBJ1-2; D gene ambiguous. Trimming pared 7 bases from V and 2 bases from J, leaving 11 bases between. This CDR3 has 13 amino acids. This CDR3 is CASTEGRNYGYTF. For the CDR3, the DNA is TGTGCCAGCACCGAGGGTAGGAACTATGGCTACACCTTC.

There are a few counts of this clonotype. V and J are TRBV5-6 and TRBJ1-2; a weak D match, TRBD1 (5 bases). This CDR3 is built from 14 residues. Germline V gene lookup returns CDR1 SGHDT and CDR2 YYEEEE. With 4 bases removed from V and 4 bases from J, the gap between germline ends came to 14 bases. The CDR3 DNA reads TGTGCCAGCAGCCACCCCGGGACCTCCTATGGCTACACCTTC. It codes for CASSHPGTSYGYTF.

The chain joins TRBV24-1 to TRBJ2-7; TRBD1 matches 8 bases. This CDR3 spans 15 amino acids. The trim removed 4 bases at V and 3 bases at J, leaving 7 bases unmatched. In germline, CDR1 is KGHDR, CDR2 SFDVKD. The DNA for the CDR3 is TGTGCCACCAGTGAGCCTGGACAGGGTATCTACGAGCAGTACTTC. This sequence encodes CATSEPGQGIYEQYF.

V gene TRBV24-1 combines with J gene TRBJ2-1; no definite D call. Trimming took 5 bases from V and 8 from J, leaving 12 bases between them. The CDR3 extends over 13 amino acids. In germline, CDR1 is KGHDR, CDR2 SFDVKD. The CDR3 coding sequence is TGTGCCACCAGTGGGGATTATCCGGATGAGCAGTTCTTC. It encodes CATSGDYPDEQFF.

J is TRBJ1-1 and V is TRBV4-1, with D uncertain. Germline values: CDR1 MGHRA, CDR2 YSYEKL. Trimming left V 1 base short and J 4 bases short, with 13 bases between. CDR3 length: 15 residues. This CDR3 is CASSQVTASVTEAFF. The CDR3, as DNA: TGCGCCAGCAGCCAAGTTACAGCCTCCGTCACTGAAGCTTTCTTT.

The rearrangement joins TRBV6-2 or TRBV6-3 to TRBJ2-7; 10 bases fit TRBD1. Germline loops: CDR1 MNHEY, CDR2 SVGEGT. The CDR3 spans 13 residues. V lost 6 bases to trimming and J lost 5 bases; unmatched junction nucleotides: 4. CDR3 in amino acids: CASRDRGLDEQYF. In nucleotides, the CDR3 is TGTGCCAGCAGAGACAGGGGGCTCGACGAGCAGTACTTC.

This chain joins TRBV10-2 and TRBJ1-2; 10 bases are shared with TRBD1. The CDR3 is 15 residues long. Trimming took 3 bases from V and 4 from J; bases not matched to a gene: 5. Looked up from germline, CDR1 is WSHSY and CDR2 is SAAADI. The CDR3 coding sequence is TGCGCCAGCAGTGATGGGACAGGGGCATTCTATGGCTACACCTTC. This translates into CASSDGTGAFYGYTF.

This clonotype has a count of ten or more. The gene calls are TRBV5-4 and TRBJ1-2, with TRBD1 as a possible D gene (6 bases). CDR3 length equals 14 residues. Trimming stripped 0 bases from V and 5 bases from J, with 11 bases between. Germline CDR1 is SGHNT and CDR2 is YYREEE (reference sequence). In DNA form, the CDR3 reads TGTGCCAGCAGCTTGGAGGGGGTCCTATATGGCTACACCTTC. The encoded protein is CASSLEGVLYGYTF.

In its sample, this clonotype was seen a few times. The chain couples TRBV29-1 to TRBJ2-7; 10 bases map to TRBD2. Trimming at V came to 5 bases and at J to 7 bases, leaving 2 bases not matched to a gene. Germline CDR1 and CDR2: SQVTM and ANQGSEA. The CDR3 extends over 11 amino acids. The CDR3 coding sequence is TGCAGCGTTAGAGCGGGAGGGGAGCAGTACTTC. It codes for CSVRAGGEQYF.